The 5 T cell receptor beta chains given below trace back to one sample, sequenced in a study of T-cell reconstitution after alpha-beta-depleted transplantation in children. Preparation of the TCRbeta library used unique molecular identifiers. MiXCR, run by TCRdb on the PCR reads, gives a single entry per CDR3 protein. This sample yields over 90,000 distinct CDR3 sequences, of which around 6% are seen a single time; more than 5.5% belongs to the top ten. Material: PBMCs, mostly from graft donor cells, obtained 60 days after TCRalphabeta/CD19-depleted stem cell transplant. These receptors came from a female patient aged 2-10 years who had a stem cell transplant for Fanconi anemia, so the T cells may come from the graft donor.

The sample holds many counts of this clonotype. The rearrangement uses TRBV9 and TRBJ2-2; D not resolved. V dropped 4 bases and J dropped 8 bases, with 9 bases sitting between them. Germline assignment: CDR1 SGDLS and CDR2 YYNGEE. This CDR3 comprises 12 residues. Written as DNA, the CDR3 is TGTGCCAGCAGCTTTCACCGGGGGGAGCTGTTTTTT. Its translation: CASSFHRGELFF.

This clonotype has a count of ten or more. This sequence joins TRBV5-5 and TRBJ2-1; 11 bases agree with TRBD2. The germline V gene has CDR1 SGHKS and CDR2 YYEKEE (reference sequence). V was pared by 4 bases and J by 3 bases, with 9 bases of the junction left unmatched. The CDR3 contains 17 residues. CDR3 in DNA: TGTGCCAGCAGCGCCAAACTAGCGGGAGAACTCTACAATGAGCAGTTCTTC. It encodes CASSAKLAGELYNEQFF.

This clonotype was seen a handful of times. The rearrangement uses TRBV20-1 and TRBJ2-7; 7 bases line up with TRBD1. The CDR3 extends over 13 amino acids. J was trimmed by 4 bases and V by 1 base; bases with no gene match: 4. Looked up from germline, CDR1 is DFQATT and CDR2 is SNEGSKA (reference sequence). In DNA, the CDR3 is TGCAGTGCTAGAGTCGGACAGGCTTACGAGCAGTACTTC. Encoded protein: CSARVGQAYEQYF.

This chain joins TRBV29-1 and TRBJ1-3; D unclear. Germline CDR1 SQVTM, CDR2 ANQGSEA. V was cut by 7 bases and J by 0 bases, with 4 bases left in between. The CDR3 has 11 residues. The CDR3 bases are TGCAGCGCAAGCTCTGGAAACACCATATATTTT. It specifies CSASSGNTIYF.

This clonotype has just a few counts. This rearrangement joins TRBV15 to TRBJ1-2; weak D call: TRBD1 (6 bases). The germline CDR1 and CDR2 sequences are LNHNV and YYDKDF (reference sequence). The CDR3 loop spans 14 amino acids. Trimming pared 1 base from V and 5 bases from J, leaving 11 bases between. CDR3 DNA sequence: TGTGCCACCAGCAGAGGCGAGGGGGGATATGGCTACACCTTC. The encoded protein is CATSRGEGGYGYTF.